This record concerns one T cell receptor (beta chain) sequence. The antigen is unknown. This CDR3 spans 17 amino acids. Looked up from germline, CDR1 is KGHSH and CDR2 is LQKENI. J gave up 4 bases and V 3 bases, and 11 bases lay outside the gene matches. Healthy Caucasian individuals from Russia aged about 6 to 90 served as donors. Primed by a sample-barcoded 5' primer and a J-beta primer mix, a second PCR proceeded for 7 to 11 cycles. TCRdb re-called the 5' RACE reads with MiXCR, one entry per CDR3 protein. The data hold approximately 690,000 distinct CDR3 sequences, with 40% to 45% observed a single time. The source of the sample is a study of blood T cells in healthy people across ages. Findings and caveats of the study: When set beside aged donors, long-lived donors presented more naive CD4+ cells and higher diversity.

This sequence joins TRBV18 and TRBJ2-2; 7 bases line up with TRBD1. Sequencing used blood. The source is a man older than 75 in good health. The CDR3 coding sequence is TGTGCCAGCTCACCGCAACGAGGGGGCCGGGGCACCGGGGAGCTGTTTTTT. Residues: CASSPQRGGRGTGELFF.